The text below deals with one T cell receptor beta chain. Its specificity is unknown. These data belong to a study of T cell responses to AZD1222 COVID-19 vaccine. Study in general: Doses given second, at about 4 or about 12 weeks, were pooled.

TCRdb keeps only in-frame clones here, not all; method: immunoSEQ multiplex PCR. Of more than 150,000 clones listed, 75% to 90% are singletons. Broader study findings: Without day 14 samples, only post-peak T cell repertoires were studied. Donors skewed white British and female; clonal diversity was possibly underestimated. Along spike, vaccine-associated CD4 TCRs were found throughout, with dominance at 160-218 and 743-854.

The sample consisted of peripheral blood, taken on day 0 of AZD1222 vaccination. The source is an adult in good health.

CDR3 residues: CATSDIRVTGELFF. For the CDR3, the DNA is TGTGCCACCAGTGACATCAGGGTCACCGGGGAGCTGTTTTTT. The gene calls are TRBV24-1 and TRBJ2-2; TRBD1 is a possible D gene (5 bases). The CDR3 is 14 amino acids. V dropped 4 bases and J dropped 4 bases, with 9 bases sitting between them. The V gene's germline CDR1 is KGHDR and CDR2 SFDVKD.